The T cell receptor (gamma chain) under discussion was sequenced for a study of gamma delta lymphoproliferative disorders and STAT genes. The overall study: For the delta chain, EuroClonality-NGS standard procedure was applied.

By share of the sample, this clone is medium-sized (0.01 to 0.1%). Other DNA sequences within the sample encode an identical CDR3. The receptor sequences were amplified from genomic DNA of peripheral blood mononuclear cells. TCRdb reapplied CATT to the multiplex PCR reads. The table has about 1,500 gamma-chain clones, 9.9% seen once; the top ten hold roughly 27%. Losses at the gene ends were 0 bases for V and 3 bases for J; bases not matched to a gene: 8. CDR3 length: 15 residues. The germline V gene has CDR1 EGSTGY and CDR2 YDSYTSSV. The chain is built from TRGV4 and TRGJ1 or TRGJ2. TCRdb records no J gene; here it was assigned by comparing the DNA to germline. Material for sequencing was blood. The TCR sequence derives from a human donor in good health. CDR3 nucleotide sequence: TGTGCCACCTGGGATGGGCAGGTGGGTTATTATAAGAAACTCTTT. It encodes CATWDGQVGYYKKLF.